These 17 T cell receptor beta chains originate from one sample sequenced in a study of radiotherapy plus CTLA-4 blockade in lung cancer. Sequencing was performed with immunoSEQ multiplex PCR; in TCRdb, only in-frame clones are kept and a portion is missing. The data show some 100,000 clones, 78% seen once. This material consisted of peripheral blood, taken from a patient treated with radiotherapy plus ipilimumab. These receptors originate from a human donor with non-small cell lung cancer who had a partial response to radiotherapy plus ipilimumab.

On this clone itself: Other nucleotide sequences from this sample produce the same CDR3. The chain has TRBV9 and TRBJ1-4; D uncertain. The CDR3 has 13 amino acids. From germline, CDR1 is SGDLS and CDR2 YYNGEE. With 0 bases removed from V and 4 bases from J, the gap between germline ends came to 4 bases. DNA of the CDR3: TGTGCCAGCAGCGTAGGCGTTAATGAAAAACTGTTTTTT. This sequence encodes CASSVGVNEKLFF.

The chain couples TRBV19 to TRBJ1-4; TRBD1 might be the D (6 bases). This CDR3 region has 17 residues. The V gene lost 5 bases and the J gene lost 3 bases, with 19 bases spanning the gap. Germline loops: CDR1 LNHDA, CDR2 SQIVND (reference sequence). The CDR3 sequence: CASSYQATGRSNEKLFF. In nucleotides, the CDR3 is TGTGCCAGTAGTTATCAAGCTACAGGGCGGTCTAATGAAAAACTGTTTTTT.

The chain carries TRBV7-2 and TRBJ2-1; a possible D gene is TRBD2 (5 bases). This CDR3 comprises 14 residues. CDR1 and CDR2 from the germline V gene are SGHTA and FQGNSA. V was shortened by 8 bases and J by 6 bases, with 17 bases between the two germline ends. In DNA, the CDR3 is TGTGCCAGCCAAGCGAGGGCAGCGAGCAATGAGCAGTTCTTC. This translates into CASQARAASNEQFF.

This clone was seen only a few times. The V gene is TRBV10-3, the J gene TRBJ2-2; D perhaps matches TRBD1 (6 bases). The length of the CDR3 is 16 residues. The V end lost 2 bases, the J end lost 0 bases, and 10 bases lay between the germline ends. The germline V gene encodes CDR1 ENHRY and CDR2 SYGVKD. CDR3 nucleotide sequence: TGTGCCATCAGTGAGACAGGGAGCCCGAACACCGGGGAGCTGTTTTTT. It codes for CAISETGSPNTGELFF.

This chain's CDR3 is CASSVAVYSNQPQHF. CDR3 DNA: TGTGCCAGCAGTGTGGCGGTTTATAGCAATCAGCCCCAGCATTTT. The V call is TRBV27, the J call TRBJ1-5; the D is unclear. V was trimmed by 5 bases and J by 0 bases, leaving 11 bases between them. This CDR3 has 15 residues. Germline V gene data show CDR1 as MNHEY and CDR2 as SMNVEV (reference sequence).

The rearrangement uses TRBV28 and TRBJ1-2; D is unresolved. V was trimmed by 1 base and J by 0 bases, leaving 9 bases between them. Germline V gene sequence: CDR1 MDHEN, CDR2 SYDVKM. This CDR3 spans 15 amino acids. CDR3 in amino acids: CASSLFPPANYGYTF. CDR3 nucleotides: TGTGCCAGCAGTTTATTCCCGCCAGCTAACTATGGCTACACCTTC.

V is TRBV18 and J is TRBJ1-2; unclear D gene. V gave up 3 bases and J gave up 8 bases, with 16 bases separating them. Germline CDR1 reads KGHSH; CDR2 reads LQKENI. This CDR3 has 14 amino acids. CDR3 protein: CASSPRTPQWGYTF. The CDR3 coding sequence is TGTGCCAGCTCACCGCGGACTCCTCAATGGGGCTACACCTTC.

V gene TRBV6-5 combines with J gene TRBJ2-7; D perhaps matches TRBD2 (5 bases). The CDR3 is 13 amino acids. V lost 6 bases, J lost 2 bases, and 11 bases lay in between. Germline CDR1 is MNHEY and CDR2 is SVGAGI. The chain's CDR3 is CASRRSGAYEQYV. The CDR3 nucleotides read TGTGCCAGCAGGAGGAGCGGAGCCTACGAGCAGTACGTC.

This sequence joins TRBV5-6 and TRBJ1-1; a possible D gene is TRBD1 (6 bases). The V gene's germline CDR1 is SGHDT and CDR2 YYEEEE. The CDR3 loop spans 15 amino acids. Trimming stripped 5 bases from V and 5 bases from J, with 19 bases between. The CDR3 is CASRYRSSTGTEAFF. CDR3 nucleotides: TGTGCCAGCAGATATCGATCTTCCACAGGGACTGAAGCTTTCTTT. The variable domain in full, with the rest retrieved from reference TRBV5-6 and TRBJ1-1, is DAGVTQSPTHLIKTRGQQVTLRCSPKSGHDTVSWYQQALGQGPQFIFQYYEEEERQRGNFPDRFSGHQFPNYSSELNVNALLLGDSALYLCASRYRSSTGTEAFFGQGTRLTVV.

This chain links TRBV18 with TRBJ1-2; D gene ambiguous. Germline CDR1 and CDR2: KGHSH and LQKENI. This CDR3 region has 14 residues. Trimming left V 3 bases short and J 2 bases short, with 10 bases between. CDR3 amino acids: CASSPRGENYGYTF. The CDR3 region has the DNA TGTGCCAGCTCACCCCGTGGGGAGAACTATGGCTACACCTTC.

The chain carries TRBV7-2 and TRBJ1-6; D unclear. The CDR3 has 14 residues. CDR1 is SGHTA, CDR2 FQGNSA, per germline. V dropped 5 bases and J dropped 6 bases, with 11 bases sitting between them. Here the CDR3 reads CASSVFGRNSPLHF. CDR3 DNA sequence: TGTGCCAGCAGCGTGTTTGGGCGTAATTCACCCCTCCACTTT.

J is TRBJ2-1 and V is TRBV5-1, with 16 bases matching TRBD2. The length of the CDR3 is 15 residues. With V trimmed by 6 bases and J by 7 bases, 4 bases remained unmatched. The germline V gene encodes CDR1 SGHRS and CDR2 YFSETQ. The CDR3 spells CASKGLAGGFNEQFF. The DNA of the CDR3 is TGCGCCAGCAAGGGACTAGCGGGAGGGTTTAATGAGCAGTTCTTC.

The chain employs TRBV10-3 and TRBJ1-2; D is unclear. V was pared by 11 bases and J by 4 bases, with 17 bases between. Germline loops: CDR1 ENHRY, CDR2 SYGVKD. This CDR3 has 13 residues. In DNA, the CDR3 is TGTGCCTCAGCTGGAGGTGTTGGCTATGGCTACACCTTC. Translating gives CASAGGVGYGYTF.

This chain uses TRBV6-5 with TRBJ1-3; D is ambiguous. V gave up 6 bases and J gave up 4 bases, with 10 bases separating them. Germline V gives CDR1 MNHEY, CDR2 SVGAGI. The CDR3 extends over 13 amino acids. The CDR3 here is CASSSREGNTIYF. The CDR3 DNA follows: TGTGCCAGCAGCTCCCGGGAAGGAAACACCATATATTTT.

The chain recombines TRBV19 with TRBJ2-1, with D possibly TRBD1 on 6 matching bases. V lost 4 bases to trimming and J lost 10 bases, with 17 bases between them. Per germline, CDR1 LNHDA and CDR2 SQIVND (reference sequence). CDR3 length equals 14 residues. Here the CDR3 DNA reads TGTGCCAGTAGTAACGCAGGGGTCTCACGGGAGCAGTTCTTC. Protein sequence: CASSNAGVSREQFF. The full variable domain, its missing parts supplied by reference TRBV19 and TRBJ2-1, is DGGITQSPKYLFRKEGQNVTLSCEQNLNHDAMYWYRQDPGQGLRLIYYSQIVNDFQKGDIAEGYSVSREKKESFPLTVTSAQKNPTAFYLCASSNAGVSREQFFGPGTRLTVL.

The chain uses TRBV29-1 and TRBJ2-3; 7 bases line up with TRBD1. Germline V gene sequence: CDR1 SQVTM, CDR2 ANQGSEA. The V and J ends lost 8 bases and 1 base, in that order; junction bases with no gene match: 6. The CDR3 is 13 residues long. CDR3 in DNA: TGCAGCATAGAGGGACAGCGCACAGATACGCAGTATTTT. Translated, it gives CSIEGQRTDTQYF.

Written as DNA, the CDR3 is TGTGCCAGTAGTATACTAGCGGGAGAGTGGGAGACCCAGTACTTC. Encoded protein: CASSILAGEWETQYF. The chain carries TRBV19 and TRBJ2-5; 10 bases line up with TRBD2. V gave up 2 bases and J gave up 5 bases; unmatched junction bases: 5. The V gene's germline CDR1 is LNHDA and CDR2 SQIVND (reference sequence). The CDR3 contains 15 residues.